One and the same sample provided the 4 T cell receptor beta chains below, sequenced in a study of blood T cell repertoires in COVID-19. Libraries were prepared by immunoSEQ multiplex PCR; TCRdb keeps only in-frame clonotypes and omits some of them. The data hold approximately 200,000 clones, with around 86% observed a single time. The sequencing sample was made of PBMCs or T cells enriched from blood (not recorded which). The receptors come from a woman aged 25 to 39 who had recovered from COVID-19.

The CDR3 nucleotides read TGTGCCAGTAGTATAGATTGGGCCTCTGGTGAAGCTTTCTTT. It yields the protein CASSIDWASGEAFF. The chain has TRBV19 and TRBJ1-1; D ambiguous. The CDR3 is 14 residues long. Trimming took off 0 bases at V and 7 bases at J, with 12 bases between the two ends. The germline CDR1 and CDR2 sequences are LNHDA and SQIVND (reference sequence).

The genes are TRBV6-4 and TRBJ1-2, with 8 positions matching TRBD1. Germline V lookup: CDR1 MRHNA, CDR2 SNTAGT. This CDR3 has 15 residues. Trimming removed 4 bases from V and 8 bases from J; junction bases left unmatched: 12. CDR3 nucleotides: TGTGCCAGCAGTGGCACGACAGGGGAACGGTACGGCTACACCTTC. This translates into CASSGTTGERYGYTF.

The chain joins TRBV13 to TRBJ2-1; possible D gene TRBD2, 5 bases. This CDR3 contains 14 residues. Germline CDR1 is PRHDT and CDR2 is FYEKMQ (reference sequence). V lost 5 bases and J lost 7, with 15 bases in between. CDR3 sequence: CASSTRGVGNEQFF. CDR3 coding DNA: TGTGCCAGCAGCACCCGGGGAGTGGGAAATGAGCAGTTCTTC.

The CDR3 loop is CASSTTGDTEAFF. DNA of the CDR3: TGTGCCAGCAGTACTACAGGGGACACTGAAGCTTTCTTT. The chain recombines TRBV12-3 or TRBV12-4 with TRBJ1-1, with 7 bases identical to TRBD1. The junction had 3 bases not matched to a gene; V was cut back by 5 bases and J by 3 bases. The CDR3 runs to 13 residues.